These T cell receptor beta chains were read from a single sample in a study of T cells after yellow fever vaccination. TCRdb re-derived calls from the 5' RACE reads in MiXCR, one entry per CDR3 protein. The sample shows under 200,000 distinct CDR3 sequences, 6.5% to 8.5% of them seen only once. The sequenced sample was CD4+ T cells sorted from PBMCs, obtained 5 days after the first yellow fever vaccination. These receptor sequences come from a young man who received the YFV17D yellow fever vaccine. Each CDR3 is given with its conserved first and last residue. A D gene is named only where the DNA matches it firmly. Clone size is shown for a subset of rows, as once, few, many or a class of expanded clone.

v_call: TRBV28; d_call: TRBD1; j_call: TRBJ1-2; clone_size: many; cdr3_nt: TGTGCCAGCAGCCGTCCCGGGACAGGGACGAGTAACTATGGCTACACCTTC; cdr3_aa: CASSRPGTGTSNYGYTF
v_call: TRBV12-3/TRBV12-4; d_call: NA; j_call: TRBJ2-7; clone_size: NA; cdr3_nt: TGTGCCACCCCGGGACACACCTACGAGCAGTACTTC; cdr3_aa: CATPGHTYEQYF
v_call: TRBV29-1; d_call: TRBD1; j_call: TRBJ1-1; clone_size: few; cdr3_nt: TGCAGCGTTGAGGGGACAGTGAACACTGAAGCTTTCTTT; cdr3_aa: CSVEGTVNTEAFF
v_call: TRBV2; d_call: TRBD1; j_call: TRBJ1-4; clone_size: few; cdr3_nt: TGTGCCAGCAAAAGCCTCGGGACAGCCAATGAAAAACTGTTTTTT; cdr3_aa: CASKSLGTANEKLFF
v_call: TRBV11-3; d_call: NA; j_call: TRBJ2-2; clone_size: NA; cdr3_nt: TGTGCCAGCAGCTTCGACCGTGAGCGGGAGCTGTTTTTT; cdr3_aa: CASSFDRERELFF
v_call: TRBV11-2; d_call: NA; j_call: TRBJ2-1; clone_size: many; cdr3_nt: TGTGCCAGCAGCTATAGCTCTTTCACTATCGAGCAGTTCTTC; cdr3_aa: CASSYSSFTIEQFF
v_call: TRBV7-9; d_call: TRBD1; j_call: TRBJ2-3; clone_size: many; cdr3_nt: TGTGCCAGCAGCCCCTGGACAGGGACAAGTAGCACAGATACGCAGTATTTT; cdr3_aa: CASSPWTGTSSTDTQYF
v_call: TRBV4-1; d_call: TRBD1; j_call: TRBJ2-1; clone_size: few; cdr3_nt: TGCGCCAGCAGCCAGGACAGGGGGCCTTACAATGAGCAGTTCTTC; cdr3_aa: CASSQDRGPYNEQFF
v_call: TRBV5-1; d_call: NA; j_call: TRBJ1-6; clone_size: many; cdr3_nt: TGCGCCAGCAGCTTGAATTCAGGGAATAATTCACCCCTCCACTTT; cdr3_aa: CASSLNSGNNSPLHF
v_call: TRBV6-5; d_call: NA; j_call: TRBJ2-3; clone_size: NA; cdr3_nt: TGTGCCAGCAGTTACTCGATGCCCATTAGGGGGGCTACCACAGATACGCAGTATTTT; cdr3_aa: CASSYSMPIRGATTDTQYF